This passage covers 19 T cell receptor beta chains from one sample sequenced in a study of blood T cell repertoires in COVID-19. Sequencing used immunoSEQ multiplex PCR; TCRdb keeps in-frame clones, though not all of them. The sample shows 45,000 to 60,000 clones, 82% of them seen only once. Sample: peripheral blood. The source of these receptors is a woman older than 75 with acute or convalescent COVID-19.

This chain connects TRBV3-1 (or the pseudogene TRBV3-2) to TRBJ1-1; 9 positions match TRBD1. The V gene's germline CDR1 is LGHDT and CDR2 YNNKEL (reference sequence). This CDR3 comprises 15 residues. V was clipped by 4 bases and J by 1 base; unmatched bases: 4. The chain's CDR3 is CASSRTGVGNTEAFF. The CDR3 nucleotides read TGTGCCAGCAGCCGGACAGGGGTCGGGAACACTGAAGCTTTCTTT.

The genes are TRBV2 and TRBJ2-1; no firm D call. Germline-derived CDR1 and CDR2 are SNHLY and FYNNEI. This CDR3 comprises 14 residues. Between the trimmed V and J ends, which lost 4 bases and 4 bases, there was a span of 11 bases. In DNA form, the CDR3 reads TGTGCCAGCAGTGGGCCTCCCCATTACAATGAGCAGTTCTTC. Its protein is CASSGPPHYNEQFF. The entire variable domain, with the rest obtained from reference TRBV2 and TRBJ2-1, is as follows: EPEVTQTPSHQVTQMGQEVILRCVPISNHLYFYWYRQILGQKVEFLVSFYNNEISEKSEIFDDQFSVERPDGSNFTLKIRSTKLEDSAMYFCASSGPPHYNEQFFGPGTRLTVL.

The chain has TRBV5-1 and TRBJ1-1; D unclear. The germline V and J ends were trimmed by 0 bases and 2 bases, with 11 bases remaining between them. CDR1 SGHRS and CDR2 YFSETQ come from the germline V gene. This CDR3 has 15 amino acids. CDR3 loop: CASSLVGRINTEAFF. In DNA form, the CDR3 reads TGCGCCAGCAGCTTGGTGGGCAGGATAAACACTGAAGCTTTCTTT.

The V call is TRBV18, the J call TRBJ2-7; 11 positions match TRBD2. V was clipped by 4 bases and J by 1 base; unmatched bases: 6. Germline CDR1 KGHSH, CDR2 LQKENI. This CDR3 contains 16 residues. CDR3 nucleotides: TGTGCCAGCTCACGAACTGGACTAGCGGGTTCCTACGAGCAGTACTTC. This codes for CASSRTGLAGSYEQYF.

This clone showed up just a few times. This sequence joins TRBV5-4 and TRBJ2-5; a possible D gene is TRBD1 (7 bases). Germline CDR1 is SGHNT and CDR2 is YYREEE (reference sequence). The CDR3 length is 14 residues. V was clipped by 4 bases and J by 2 bases, with 12 bases between them. The CDR3 spells CASSQQGTQETQYF. Written as DNA, the CDR3 is TGTGCCAGCAGCCAACAGGGGACTCAAGAGACCCAGTACTTC.

This chain connects TRBV21-1 to TRBJ2-7; whether TRBD1, the table's D call, matches the DNA was not checked. TRBV21-1 is a recognized pseudogene. The CDR3 has 15 residues. CDR3 DNA sequence: TGTGCCAGCAGCACTCTCCCGGGACAAAATTACGAGCAGTACTTC. Translation: CASSTLPGQNYEQYF.

The gene calls are TRBV2 and TRBJ2-6, with a possible D match to TRBD1 (5 bases). The CDR3 loop spans 15 amino acids. Germline loops: CDR1 SNHLY, CDR2 FYNNEI. The V and J ends lost 7 bases and 0 bases respectively, with 10 bases between them. The CDR3 reads CASTRDLSGANVLTF. CDR3 nucleotide sequence: TGTGCCAGCACCAGGGATCTCTCTGGGGCCAACGTCCTGACTTTC. Supplemented by reference TRBV2 and TRBJ2-6, the full variable domain reads EPEVTQTPSHQVTQMGQEVILRCVPISNHLYFYWYRQILGQKVEFLVSFYNNEISEKSEIFDDQFSVERPDGSNFTLKIRSTKLEDSAMYFCASTRDLSGANVLTFGAGSRLTVL.

This rearrangement joins TRBV11-2 to TRBJ2-5, with 8 bases fitting TRBD2. J was trimmed by 2 bases and V by 3 bases; bases with no gene match: 8. Germline lookup yields CDR1 SGHAT and CDR2 FQNNGV. This CDR3 has 16 amino acids. The CDR3: CASSLGALADQETQYF. The DNA for the CDR3 is TGTGCCAGCAGCTTGGGGGCACTAGCGGATCAAGAGACCCAGTACTTC.

This clone was seen a single time. The chain recombines TRBV24-1 with TRBJ1-4, with TRBD1 identical over 7 bases. Germline V gene lookup returns CDR1 KGHDR and CDR2 SFDVKD. The CDR3 spans 14 residues. The junction had 3 bases not matched to a gene; V was cut back by 3 bases and J by 6 bases. Here the CDR3 reads CATSDPGTDEKLFF. CDR3 DNA sequence: TGTGCCACCAGTGATCCAGGGACAGATGAAAAACTGTTTTTT.

V is TRBV19 and J is TRBJ1-4, with unresolved D. This CDR3 region has 14 residues. Germline CDR1 and CDR2: LNHDA and SQIVND (reference sequence). V lost 4 bases to trimming and J lost 4 bases, with 10 bases between them. The chain's CDR3 is CASSSSGNNEKLFF. As DNA, the CDR3 is TGTGCCAGTAGTAGTTCCGGGAATAATGAAAAACTGTTTTTT. The variable domain in full, with the rest retrieved from reference TRBV19 and TRBJ1-4, is DGGITQSPKYLFRKEGQNVTLSCEQNLNHDAMYWYRQDPGQGLRLIYYSQIVNDFQKGDIAEGYSVSREKKESFPLTVTSAQKNPTAFYLCASSSSGNNEKLFFGSGTQLSVL.

This chain uses TRBV6-1 with TRBJ1-2; the D gene is possibly TRBD1 (5 bases). The germline gives CDR1 MNHNS, CDR2 SASEGT. Trimming took 1 base from V and 0 from J, leaving 9 bases between them. The CDR3 has 15 amino acids. The CDR3 DNA reads as TGTGCCAGCAGTGAAGAAGGACAAACTAACTATGGCTACACCTTC. It specifies CASSEEGQTNYGYTF.

The gene calls are TRBV7-2 and TRBJ2-1; 7 nucleotides align to TRBD2. Germline assignment: CDR1 SGHTA and CDR2 FQGNSA. CDR3 length: 16 amino acids. V shed 2 bases, J shed 2 bases, and the junction held 6 bases outside the gene matches. Written as DNA, the CDR3 is TGTGCCAGCAGCTTAAGCATAGGACTAGCCTACAATGAGCAGTTCTTC. Encoded protein: CASSLSIGLAYNEQFF.

CDR3: CASSLGTSGDIQYF. CDR3 sequence (DNA): TGTGCCAGCAGCTTGGGGACTAGCGGGGACATTCAGTACTTC. This chain joins TRBV5-4 and TRBJ2-4; 12 bases map to TRBD2. The V gene's germline CDR1 is SGHNT and CDR2 YYREEE (reference sequence). The J segment lost 8 bases and the V segment lost 0 bases, leaving 0 bases of the junction unmatched. The CDR3 length is 14 residues.

The count of this clone is one. The V and J genes are TRBV15 and TRBJ1-5; perhaps TRBD1 as D (5 bases). CDR1 is LNHNV, CDR2 YYDKDF, per germline (reference sequence). V gave up 0 bases and J gave up 8 bases, with 14 bases separating them. This CDR3 spans 15 amino acids. This CDR3 is CATSREGGRSEPQHF. Written as DNA, the CDR3 is TGTGCCACCAGCAGAGAGGGGGGGAGGTCAGAGCCCCAGCATTTT.

J is TRBJ2-7 and V is TRBV9; possibly TRBD2 for D (6 bases). V was pared by 0 bases and J by 4 bases, with 11 bases between. The germline gives CDR1 SGDLS, CDR2 YYNGEE. The CDR3 sequence is 14 residues long. DNA for the CDR3: TGTGCCAGCAGCGTAGACGGGAGTCGGTACGAGCAGTACTTC. It translates to CASSVDGSRYEQYF.

The CDR3 DNA follows: TGTGCCAGCAGCTCCATGGAGATTTGGGACGAGCAGTACTTC. It codes for CASSSMEIWDEQYF. The chain is built from TRBV3-1 (or the pseudogene TRBV3-2) and TRBJ2-7; D unresolved. Between the trimmed V and J ends, which lost 5 bases and 5 bases, there was a span of 16 bases. The CDR3 consists of 14 residues. The germline V gene has CDR1 LGHDT and CDR2 YNNKEL (reference sequence).

This clone counts as medium-sized. The rearrangement links TRBV6-5 to TRBJ2-2; the D is unclear. The CDR3 is 14 amino acids. Germline V gives CDR1 MNHEY, CDR2 SVGAGI. V was pared by 6 bases and J by 1 base, with 9 bases between. CDR3 region: CASRPQVNTGELFF. CDR3 in DNA: TGTGCCAGCAGACCTCAGGTGAACACCGGGGAGCTGTTTTTT.

The chain employs TRBV5-1 and TRBJ2-3, with 7 positions matching TRBD1. CDR1 SGHRS and CDR2 YFSETQ come from the germline V gene. The CDR3 loop spans 18 amino acids. With 0 bases clipped from V and 0 bases from J, the junction kept 10 bases outside the gene matches. CDR3 in DNA: TGCGCCAGCAGCTTGGGCTCGACAGGGTCTTATAGCACAGATACGCAGTATTTT. Protein: CASSLGSTGSYSTDTQYF.

The rearrangement links TRBV15 to TRBJ2-4; 8 bases agree with TRBD2. The ends lost 0 bases at V and 6 bases at J; junction bases unmatched: 7. This CDR3 is built from 16 residues. Germline CDR1 reads LNHNV; CDR2 reads YYDKDF (reference sequence). The CDR3: CATSRDKGGRLNIQYF. CDR3 sequence (DNA): TGTGCCACCAGCAGAGACAAGGGCGGGAGGTTAAACATTCAGTACTTC.